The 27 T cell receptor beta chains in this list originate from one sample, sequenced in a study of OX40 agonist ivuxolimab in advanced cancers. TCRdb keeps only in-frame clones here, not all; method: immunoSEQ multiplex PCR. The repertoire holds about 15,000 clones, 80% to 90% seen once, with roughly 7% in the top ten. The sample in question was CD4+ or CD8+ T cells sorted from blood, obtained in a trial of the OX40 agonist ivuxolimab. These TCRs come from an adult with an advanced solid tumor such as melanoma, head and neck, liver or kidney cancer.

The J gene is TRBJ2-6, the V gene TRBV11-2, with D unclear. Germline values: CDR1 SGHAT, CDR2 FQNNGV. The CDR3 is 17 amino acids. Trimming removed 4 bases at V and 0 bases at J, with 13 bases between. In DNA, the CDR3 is TGTGCCAGCAGCTCGCCCCCCCGGGCCTCTGGGGCCAACGTCCTGACTTTC. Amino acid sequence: CASSSPPRASGANVLTF. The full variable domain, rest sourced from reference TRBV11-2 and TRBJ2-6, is EAGVAQSPRYKIIEKRQSVAFWCNPISGHATLYWYQQILGQGPKLLIQFQNNGVVDDSQLPKDRFSAERLKGVDSTLKIQPAKLEDSAVYLCASSSPPRASGANVLTFGAGSRLTVL.

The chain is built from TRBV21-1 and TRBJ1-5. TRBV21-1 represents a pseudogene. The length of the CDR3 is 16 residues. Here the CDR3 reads CASSEIYGGENQPQHF. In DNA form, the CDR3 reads TGTGCCAGCAGCGAGATTTATGGGGGGGAAAATCAGCCCCAGCATTTT.

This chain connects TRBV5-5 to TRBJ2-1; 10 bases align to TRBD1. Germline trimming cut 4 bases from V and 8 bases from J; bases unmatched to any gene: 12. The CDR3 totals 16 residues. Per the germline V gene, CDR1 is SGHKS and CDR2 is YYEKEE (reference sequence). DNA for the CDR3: TGTGCCAGCAGCGGTCCGGGACAGGGGCCTTGGTATGAGCAGTTCTTC. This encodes CASSGPGQGPWYEQFF.

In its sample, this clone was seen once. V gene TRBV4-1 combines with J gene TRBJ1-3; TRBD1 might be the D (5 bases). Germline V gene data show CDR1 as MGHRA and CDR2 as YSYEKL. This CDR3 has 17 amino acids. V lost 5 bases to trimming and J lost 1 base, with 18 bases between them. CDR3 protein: CASSTKMAGGSGNTIYF. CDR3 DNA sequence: TGCGCCAGCAGCACCAAGATGGCGGGGGGATCTGGAAACACCATATATTTT.

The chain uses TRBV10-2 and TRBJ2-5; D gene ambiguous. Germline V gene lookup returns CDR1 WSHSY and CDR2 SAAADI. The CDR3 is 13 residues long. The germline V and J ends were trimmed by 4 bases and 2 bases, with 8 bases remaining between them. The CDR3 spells CASSGQFQETQYF. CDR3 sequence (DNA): TGCGCCAGCAGTGGGCAGTTTCAAGAGACCCAGTACTTC.

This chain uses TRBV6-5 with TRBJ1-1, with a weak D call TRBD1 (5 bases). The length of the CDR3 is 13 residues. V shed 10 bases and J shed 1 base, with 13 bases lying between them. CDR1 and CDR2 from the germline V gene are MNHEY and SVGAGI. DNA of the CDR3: TGTGCCACCGCCGCGGGGCGGAACACTGAAGCTTTCTTT. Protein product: CATAAGRNTEAFF.

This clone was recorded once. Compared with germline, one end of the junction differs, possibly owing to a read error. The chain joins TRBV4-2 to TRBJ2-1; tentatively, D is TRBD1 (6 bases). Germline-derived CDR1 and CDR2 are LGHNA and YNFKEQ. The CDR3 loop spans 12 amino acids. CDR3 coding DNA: TGTGCCAGCAGCCAAGAGGACAGAGGACGGGTCTTC. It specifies CASSQEDRGRVF.

CDR3 DNA sequence: TGTGCCAGCAGCTTTGGGACAGGGCACTACGAGCAGTACTTC. Its translation is CASSFGTGHYEQYF. V usage is TRBV11-3 and J usage is TRBJ2-7; 9 bases fit TRBD1. CDR3 size: 14 residues. Germline loops: CDR1 SGHNT, CDR2 YENEEA. The J segment lost 3 bases and the V segment lost 3 bases, leaving 3 bases of the junction unmatched.

CDR3 residues: CASSGQGLGYTEAFF. DNA of the CDR3: TGTGCCAGCAGTGGTCAGGGGTTGGGGTACACTGAAGCTTTCTTT. V gene TRBV2 combines with J gene TRBJ1-1, with D perhaps matching TRBD1 (6 bases). The CDR3 has 15 residues. V lost 4 bases, J lost 3 bases, and 15 bases lay in between. Germline V CDR1 and CDR2: SNHLY, FYNNEI.

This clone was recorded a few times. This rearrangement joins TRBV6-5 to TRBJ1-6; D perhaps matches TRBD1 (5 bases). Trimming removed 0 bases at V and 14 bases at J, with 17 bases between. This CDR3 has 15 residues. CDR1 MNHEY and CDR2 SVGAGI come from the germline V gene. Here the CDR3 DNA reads TGTGCCAGCAGTTACTCGACAGCCGGCGGCCTGACCCTCCACTTT. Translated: CASSYSTAGGLTLHF.

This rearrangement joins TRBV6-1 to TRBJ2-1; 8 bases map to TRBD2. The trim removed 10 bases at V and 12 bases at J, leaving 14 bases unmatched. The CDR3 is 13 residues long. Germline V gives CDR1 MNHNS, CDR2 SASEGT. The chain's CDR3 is CATVDPLLAAQFF. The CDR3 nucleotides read TGTGCCACCGTTGATCCCCTACTAGCGGCGCAGTTCTTC.

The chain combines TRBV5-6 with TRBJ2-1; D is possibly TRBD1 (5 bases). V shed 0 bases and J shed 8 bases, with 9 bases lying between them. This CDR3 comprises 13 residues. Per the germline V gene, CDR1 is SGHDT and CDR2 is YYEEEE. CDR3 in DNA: TGTGCCAGCAGCTTGGGGGGCACCGATGAGCAGTTCTTC. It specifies CASSLGGTDEQFF.

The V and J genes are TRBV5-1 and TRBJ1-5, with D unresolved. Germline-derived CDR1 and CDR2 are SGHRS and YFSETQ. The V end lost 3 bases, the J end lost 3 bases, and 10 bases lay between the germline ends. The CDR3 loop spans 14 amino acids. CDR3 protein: CASSSDGPNQPQHF. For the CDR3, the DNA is TGCGCCAGCAGCTCAGACGGACCCAATCAGCCCCAGCATTTT.

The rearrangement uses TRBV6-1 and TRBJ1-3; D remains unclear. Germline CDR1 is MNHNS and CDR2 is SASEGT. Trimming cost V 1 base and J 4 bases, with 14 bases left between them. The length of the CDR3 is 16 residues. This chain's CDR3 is CASSEDKRSIGNTIYF. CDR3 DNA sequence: TGTGCCAGCAGTGAAGACAAGAGGAGTATCGGAAACACCATATATTTT.

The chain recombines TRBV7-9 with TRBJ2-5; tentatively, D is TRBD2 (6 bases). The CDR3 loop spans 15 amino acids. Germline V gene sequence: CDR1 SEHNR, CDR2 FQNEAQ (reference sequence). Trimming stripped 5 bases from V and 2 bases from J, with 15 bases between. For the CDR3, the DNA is TGTGCCAGCAGCCAAATACCGGGAGATCAAGAGACCCAGTACTTC. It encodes CASSQIPGDQETQYF.

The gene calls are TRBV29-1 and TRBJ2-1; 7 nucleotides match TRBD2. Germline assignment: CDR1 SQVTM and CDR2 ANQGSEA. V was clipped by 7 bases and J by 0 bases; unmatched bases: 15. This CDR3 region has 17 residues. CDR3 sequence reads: CSALRGGNSGSYNEQFF. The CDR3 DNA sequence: TGCAGCGCCCTGAGGGGAGGGAATTCTGGCTCCTACAATGAGCAGTTCTTC.

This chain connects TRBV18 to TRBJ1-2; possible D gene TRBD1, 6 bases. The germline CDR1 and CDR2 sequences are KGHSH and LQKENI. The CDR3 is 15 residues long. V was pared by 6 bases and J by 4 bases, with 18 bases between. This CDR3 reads CASSPTRQETYGYTF. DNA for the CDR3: TGTGCCAGCTCCCCCACACGACAGGAGACCTATGGCTACACCTTC.

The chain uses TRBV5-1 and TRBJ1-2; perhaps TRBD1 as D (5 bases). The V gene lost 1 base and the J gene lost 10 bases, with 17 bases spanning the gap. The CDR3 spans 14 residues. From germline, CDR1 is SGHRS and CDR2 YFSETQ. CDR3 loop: CASSLWGPPEHYTF. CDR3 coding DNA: TGCGCCAGCAGCTTGTGGGGACCGCCGGAACACTACACCTTC.

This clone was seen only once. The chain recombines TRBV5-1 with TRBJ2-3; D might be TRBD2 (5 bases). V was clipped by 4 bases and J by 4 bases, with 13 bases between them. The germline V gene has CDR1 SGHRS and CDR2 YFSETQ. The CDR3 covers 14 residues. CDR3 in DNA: TGCGCCAGCAGCCTAATAACTAGTTCAGATACGCAGTATTTT. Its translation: CASSLITSSDTQYF.

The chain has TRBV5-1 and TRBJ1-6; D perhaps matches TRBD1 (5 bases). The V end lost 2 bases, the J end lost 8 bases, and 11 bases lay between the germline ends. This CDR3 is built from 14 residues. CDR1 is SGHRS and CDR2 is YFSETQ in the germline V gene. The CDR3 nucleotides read TGCGCCAGCAGCTTTGGAGGGGACGATTCACCCCTCCACTTT. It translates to CASSFGGDDSPLHF.

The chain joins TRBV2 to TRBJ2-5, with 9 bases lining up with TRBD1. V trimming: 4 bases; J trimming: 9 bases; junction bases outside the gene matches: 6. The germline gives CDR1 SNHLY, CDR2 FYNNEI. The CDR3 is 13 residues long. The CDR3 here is CASSVQTGGPQYF. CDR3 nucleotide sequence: TGTGCCAGCAGTGTCCAGACAGGGGGACCCCAGTACTTC.

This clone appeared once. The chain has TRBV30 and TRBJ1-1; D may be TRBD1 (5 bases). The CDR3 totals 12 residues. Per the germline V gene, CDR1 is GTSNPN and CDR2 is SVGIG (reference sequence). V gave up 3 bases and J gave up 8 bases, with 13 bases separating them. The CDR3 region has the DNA TGTGCCTGGAGCCTTGCGGGGGGGGAAGCTTTCTTT. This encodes CAWSLAGGEAFF.

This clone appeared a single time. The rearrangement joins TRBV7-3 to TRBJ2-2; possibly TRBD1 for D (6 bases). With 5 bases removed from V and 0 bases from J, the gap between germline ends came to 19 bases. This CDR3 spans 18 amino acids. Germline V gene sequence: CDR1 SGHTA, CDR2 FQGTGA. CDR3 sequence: CASSPYRRQESNTGELFF. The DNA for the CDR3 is TGTGCCAGCAGCCCCTACCGCCGACAGGAATCGAACACCGGGGAGCTGTTTTTT.

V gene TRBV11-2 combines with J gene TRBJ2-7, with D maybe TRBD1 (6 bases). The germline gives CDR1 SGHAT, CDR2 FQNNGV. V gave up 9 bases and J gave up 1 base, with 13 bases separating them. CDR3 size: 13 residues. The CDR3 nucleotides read TGTGCCAGTCGGACAGACCCTTCCTACGAGCAGTACTTC. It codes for CASRTDPSYEQYF. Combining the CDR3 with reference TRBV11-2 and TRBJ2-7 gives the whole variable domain EAGVAQSPRYKIIEKRQSVAFWCNPISGHATLYWYQQILGQGPKLLIQFQNNGVVDDSQLPKDRFSAERLKGVDSTLKIQPAKLEDSAVYLCASRTDPSYEQYFGPGTRLTVT.

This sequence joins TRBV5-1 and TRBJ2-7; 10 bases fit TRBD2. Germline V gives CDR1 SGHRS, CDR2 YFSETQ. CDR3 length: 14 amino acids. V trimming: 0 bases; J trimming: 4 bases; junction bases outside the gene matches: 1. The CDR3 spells CASSLGTSGYEQYF. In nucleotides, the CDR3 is TGCGCCAGCAGCTTGGGGACTAGCGGATACGAGCAGTACTTC. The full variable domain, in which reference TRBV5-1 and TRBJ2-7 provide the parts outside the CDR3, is KAGVTQTPRYLIKTRGQQVTLSCSPISGHRSVSWYQQTPGQGLQFLFEYFSETQRNKGNFPGRFSGRQFSNSRSEMNVSTLELGDSALYLCASSLGTSGYEQYFGPGTRLTVT.

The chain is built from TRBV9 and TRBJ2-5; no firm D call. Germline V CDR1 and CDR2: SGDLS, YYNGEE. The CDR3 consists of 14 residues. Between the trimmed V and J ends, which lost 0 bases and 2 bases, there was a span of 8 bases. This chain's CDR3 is CASSVDSPQETQYF. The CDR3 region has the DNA TGTGCCAGCAGCGTAGACAGCCCACAAGAGACCCAGTACTTC.

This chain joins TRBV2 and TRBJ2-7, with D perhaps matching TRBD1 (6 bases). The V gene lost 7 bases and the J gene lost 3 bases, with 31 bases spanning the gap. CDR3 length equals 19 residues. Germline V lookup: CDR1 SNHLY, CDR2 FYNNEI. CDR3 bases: TGTGCCAGCACTGACCGGGCGTTCCCCACAACAGGGACCCTCTACGAGCAGTACTTC. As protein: CASTDRAFPTTGTLYEQYF.